Listed here are 15 T cell receptor beta chains from one sample, sequenced in a study of Ad26.COV2.S vaccination and SARS-CoV-2 variants. Treatment of the sample: roughly 20 received Ad26.COV2.S at low or high dose, single or two shots; about 5 received placebo; per-sample allocation not given. Collection of samples fell on day 63 after the first vaccine or placebo injection. Assay used: immunoSEQ multiplex PCR; TCRdb lists only in-frame clones, some missing. The sample lists some 350,000 clones; about 85% were seen once. The sample in question was peripheral blood, obtained in a trial of Ad26.COV2.S vaccine versus placebo. These receptors originate from a person aged 18-60 years who received the Ad26.COV2.S COVID-19 vaccine or a placebo.

CDR3 nucleotide sequence: TGTGCCAGCAGTTACTTAGGGACAGGGAGCTCCTACGAGCAGTACTTC. This translates into CASSYLGTGSSYEQYF. The chain links TRBV6-5 to TRBJ2-7; 9 bases map to TRBD1. From germline, CDR1 is MNHEY and CDR2 SVGAGI. V lost 1 base and J lost 0; bases outside the gene matches: 4. The CDR3 is 16 residues long.

The chain combines TRBV5-8 with TRBJ1-5, with a possible D match to TRBD1 (5 bases). Looked up from germline, CDR1 is SGHTS and CDR2 is YDEGEE. CDR3 size: 14 residues. V lost 4 bases to trimming and J lost 6 bases, with 14 bases between them. The CDR3: CASSRPGRGQPQHF. For the CDR3, the DNA is TGTGCCAGCAGCCGGCCGGGGAGGGGTCAGCCCCAGCATTTT. The whole variable domain, remainder taken from reference TRBV5-8 and TRBJ1-5, is EAGVTQSPTHLIKTRGQQATLRCSPISGHTSVYWYQQALGLGLQFLLWYDEGEERNRGNFPPRFSGRQFPNYSSELNVNALELEDSALYLCASSRPGRGQPQHFGDGTRLSIL.

V is TRBV30 and J is TRBJ1-1; maybe TRBD1 (6 bases). Germline CDR1 GTSNPN, CDR2 SVGIG (reference sequence). V was trimmed by 5 bases and J by 6 bases, leaving 16 bases between them. This CDR3 has 13 amino acids. This chain's CDR3 is CAWGKQGLAEAFF. As DNA, the CDR3 is TGTGCCTGGGGGAAACAGGGTCTGGCTGAAGCTTTCTTT.

Only one count was recorded for this clone. This chain links TRBV29-1 with TRBJ1-2, with unresolved D. V lost 6 bases, J lost 0 bases, and 8 bases lay in between. The CDR3 totals 12 residues. CDR1 and CDR2 (germline): SQVTM, ANQGSEA. DNA of the CDR3: TGCAGCGTCAAGAGAGCTAACTATGGCTACACCTTC. This sequence encodes CSVKRANYGYTF.

The CDR3 DNA follows: TGTGCCAGCAGACTGGGACGATCACAAGAGACCCAGTACTTC. Residues: CASRLGRSQETQYF. The chain carries TRBV7-8 and TRBJ2-5; D may match TRBD1 or TRBD2 (5 bases each). V lost 6 bases to trimming and J lost 2 bases, with 13 bases between them. This CDR3 comprises 14 residues. CDR1 and CDR2 (germline): SGHVS, FQNEAQ.

The chain recombines TRBV28 with TRBJ2-7; 8 bases fit TRBD1. V lost 6 bases to trimming and J lost 4 bases; unmatched junction nucleotides: 8. The CDR3 is made up of 14 amino acids. The V gene's germline CDR1 is MDHEN and CDR2 SYDVKM. CDR3 in amino acids: CASRTTGTGYEQYF. Written as DNA, the CDR3 is TGTGCCAGCAGGACGACCGGGACAGGTTACGAGCAGTACTTC.

J is TRBJ1-4 and V is TRBV30, with 12 bases lining up with TRBD1. The CDR3 covers 14 residues. CDR1 and CDR2 (germline): GTSNPN, SVGIG (reference sequence). Trimming took 5 bases from V and 12 from J; bases not matched to a gene: 10. The CDR3 loop reads CAWGSGQGASELFF. CDR3 DNA sequence: TGTGCCTGGGGATCGGGACAGGGGGCGAGTGAACTGTTTTTT.

This clone showed up just a few times. The V and J genes are TRBV5-5 and TRBJ1-6; possibly TRBD1 for D (5 bases). V was clipped by 10 bases and J by 2 bases, with 13 bases between them. Germline V lookup: CDR1 SGHKS, CDR2 YYEKEE (reference sequence). The CDR3 loop spans 14 amino acids. The CDR3: CASGPSAYNSPLHF. The CDR3 region has the DNA TGTGCCTCGGGACCGAGCGCCTATAATTCACCCCTCCACTTT.

This clone came up once. The chain couples TRBV7-8 to TRBJ2-3; TRBD2 matches 7 bases. In germline, CDR1 is SGHVS, CDR2 FQNEAQ. Losses at the gene ends were 1 base for V and 4 bases for J; bases not matched to a gene: 8. The CDR3 is 16 residues long. The CDR3 loop is CASSLGLGGRADTQYF. The CDR3 DNA sequence: TGTGCCAGCAGCTTAGGGCTCGGCGGGAGAGCAGATACGCAGTATTTT.

This clone was counted once. The chain uses TRBV6-5 and TRBJ2-3, with D possibly matching TRBD2 (6 bases). Deletions cut 8 bases from V and 2 bases from J, with 11 bases between. The CDR3 has 13 residues. CDR1 MNHEY and CDR2 SVGAGI come from the germline V gene. The CDR3 DNA reads TGTGCCAGCGGGGGGTGGGACACAGATACGCAGTATTTT. Amino acid sequence: CASGGWDTDTQYF.

This clone has more than one count but fewer than ten. CDR3 bases: TGTGCCAGCAGCCAAGGGGTCTCCTACGAGCAGTACTTC. It translates to CASSQGVSYEQYF. This chain joins TRBV3-1 (or the pseudogene TRBV3-2) and TRBJ2-7; no clear D gene. Between the trimmed V and J ends, which lost 1 base and 0 bases, there was a span of 4 bases. From germline, CDR1 is LGHDT and CDR2 YNNKEL (reference sequence). This CDR3 is built from 13 residues.

The V call is TRBV6-6, the J call TRBJ2-2; 10 nucleotides align to TRBD2. Per the germline V gene, CDR1 is MNHNY and CDR2 is SVGAGI (reference sequence). The CDR3 extends over 15 amino acids. V lost 6 bases, J lost 6 bases, and 7 bases stayed unmatched. CDR3 coding DNA: TGTGCCAGCAGAAGTAAAGCGGGAGGGCCCGGGGAGCTGTTTTTT. Translation: CASRSKAGGPGELFF.

The chain combines TRBV7-9 with TRBJ1-2; no clear D gene. Germline assignment: CDR1 SEHNR and CDR2 FQNEAQ (reference sequence). V gave up 1 base and J gave up 8 bases, with 14 bases separating them. CDR3 size: 14 residues. This CDR3 reads CASSLVDRQPGYTF. The CDR3, as DNA: TGTGCCAGCAGCTTAGTTGACCGCCAGCCGGGCTACACCTTC.

CDR3 loop: CASIPLTGYNEQFF. CDR3 in DNA: TGCGCCAGCATCCCGCTTACGGGTTACAATGAGCAGTTCTTC. The rearrangement joins TRBV5-1 to TRBJ2-1; D is ambiguous. The germline CDR1 and CDR2 sequences are SGHRS and YFSETQ. This CDR3 contains 14 residues. The V end lost 6 bases, the J end lost 4 bases, and 14 bases lay between the germline ends.

The chain employs TRBV20-1 and TRBJ2-7; D is ambiguous. V shed 6 bases and J shed 3 bases, with 6 bases lying between them. The CDR3 has 10 residues. The germline CDR1 and CDR2 sequences are DFQATT and SNEGSKA (reference sequence). The CDR3 region is CSAANYEQYF. The CDR3 DNA reads TGCAGTGCCGCGAACTACGAGCAGTACTTC.